A single sample is the source of the 30 T cell receptor beta chains below, sequenced in a study of identical twins. Each CDR3 protein is one row after TCRdb ran MiXCR on the 5' RACE reads. The sample contains some 900,000 distinct CDR3 sequences, approximately 13% of which appear only once. These records were also assigned to another study, of yellow fever vaccine responses in identical twins.

The sequenced sample consisted of PBMCs. The receptors stem from a woman aged 18-30 years in good health.

In its sample, this clonotype was seen a few times. The gene calls are TRBV7-9 and TRBJ1-4; TRBD1 matches at 7 bases. CDR1 SEHNR and CDR2 FQNEAQ come from the germline V gene (reference sequence). The CDR3 extends over 14 amino acids. Germline trimming cut 6 bases from V and 5 bases from J; bases unmatched to any gene: 6. In nucleotides, the CDR3 is TGTGCCAGCAGTTACGACAGGGAAAATGAAAAACTGTTTTTT. This sequence encodes CASSYDRENEKLFF.

This chain uses TRBV7-6 with TRBJ1-6; 9 nucleotides line up with TRBD1. The germline CDR1 and CDR2 sequences are SGHVS and FNYEAQ. The ends lost 1 base at V and 7 bases at J; junction bases unmatched: 11. The CDR3 length is 18 residues. The CDR3 region is CASSLVFSTGGNNSPLHF. The CDR3 region has the DNA TGTGCCAGCAGCTTAGTCTTCTCCACAGGGGGCAACAATTCACCCCTCCACTTT.

In its sample, this clonotype was seen many times. The chain is built from TRBV10-3 and TRBJ2-1; 12 nucleotides line up with TRBD2. V gave up 1 base and J gave up 2 bases; unmatched junction bases: 6. The CDR3 covers 18 residues. Germline lookup yields CDR1 ENHRY and CDR2 SYGVKD. In DNA, the CDR3 is TGTGCCATCAGTGAGTGGACTAGCGGGAAGTTAACCTACAATGAGCAGTTCTTC. As protein: CAISEWTSGKLTYNEQFF.

This chain uses TRBV2 with TRBJ1-2; D possibly corresponds to TRBD1 (5 bases). Trimming stripped 2 bases from V and 2 bases from J, with 15 bases between. The CDR3 covers 16 residues. Germline V gene lookup returns CDR1 SNHLY and CDR2 FYNNEI. The CDR3 DNA sequence: TGTGCCAGCAGTGAAATGTCCGGGACTCAAAACTATGGCTACACCTTC. Translating gives CASSEMSGTQNYGYTF.

This clonotype was seen at least ten times. This rearrangement joins TRBV6-2 or TRBV6-3 to TRBJ2-7; 7 bases are shared with TRBD2. This CDR3 spans 14 amino acids. The trim removed 2 bases at V and 4 bases at J, leaving 5 bases unmatched. Germline V lookup: CDR1 MNHEY, CDR2 SVGEGT. CDR3 in amino acids: CASSYGGREYEQYF. The CDR3 bases are TGTGCCAGCAGTTACGGTGGGAGGGAGTACGAGCAGTACTTC.

The chain combines TRBV23-1 with TRBJ2-3; a possible D gene is TRBD1 (5 bases). TRBV23-1 carries the ORF label, with uncertain function. The CDR3 loop spans 19 amino acids. Trimming cost V 0 bases and J 0 bases, with 19 bases left between them. CDR3 sequence (DNA): TGCGCCAGCAGTCAATCGACTGAGGCGACAGCAGCTAGCACAGATACGCAGTATTTT. It is translated as CASSQSTEATAASTDTQYF.

In its sample, this clonotype was seen a few times. Mismatch with germline at one junction end may stem from a read error. The gene calls are TRBV15 and TRBJ2-2; perhaps TRBD2 as D (5 bases). This CDR3 comprises 16 residues. Germline V gives CDR1 LNHNV, CDR2 YYDKDF (reference sequence). DNA of the CDR3: TGTGCCACCAGCAGAGGGATTACACCCGACACCGGGAAGCTGTTTTTT. Its translation: CATSRGITPDTGKLFF.

This clonotype was found a few times. The chain has TRBV28 and TRBJ2-5, with D perhaps TRBD2 (5 bases). Trimming stripped 8 bases from V and 8 bases from J, with 12 bases between. The CDR3 has 11 amino acids. Germline V gives CDR1 MDHEN, CDR2 SYDVKM. This CDR3 is CASGEGFTQYF. CDR3 coding DNA: TGTGCCAGCGGTGAGGGATTTACCCAGTACTTC.

This clonotype has just one count. This CDR3 reads CASSDGPRGLRGTEAFF. The CDR3, as DNA: TGTGCCAGCAGTGACGGCCCCAGGGGACTTCGGGGCACTGAAGCTTTCTTT. This chain joins TRBV2 and TRBJ1-1, with TRBD1 as a possible D gene (6 bases). Germline V gene data show CDR1 as SNHLY and CDR2 as FYNNEI. The CDR3 is made up of 17 amino acids. Trimming pared 3 bases from V and 4 bases from J, leaving 21 bases between. Together with reference TRBV2 and TRBJ1-1, the CDR3 gives the full variable domain: EPEVTQTPSHQVTQMGQEVILRCVPISNHLYFYWYRQILGQKVEFLVSFYNNEISEKSEIFDDQFSVERPDGSNFTLKIRSTKLEDSAMYFCASSDGPRGLRGTEAFFGQGTRLTVV.

V and J are TRBV15 and TRBJ2-7, with a weak D call TRBD1 (6 bases). V was cut by 8 bases and J by 4 bases, with 15 bases left in between. Germline V lookup: CDR1 LNHNV, CDR2 YYDKDF (reference sequence). This CDR3 contains 13 residues. CDR3 sequence (DNA): TGTGCCACCTCGGTGGACAGACAGTACGAGCAGTACTTC. Its translation is CATSVDRQYEQYF. Complete variable domain (other parts from reference TRBV15 and TRBJ2-7): DAMVIQNPRYQVTQFGKPVTLSCSQTLNHNVMYWYQQKSSQAPKLLFHYYDKDFNNEADTPDNFQSRRPNTSFCFLDIRSPGLGDTAMYLCATSVDRQYEQYFGPGTRLTVT.

This clonotype has a handful of counts. The chain combines TRBV7-3 with TRBJ2-3, with 8 bases that match TRBD2. V shed 5 bases, J shed 6 bases, and the junction held 4 bases outside the gene matches. The CDR3 contains 13 residues. The germline CDR1 and CDR2 sequences are SGHTA and FQGTGA. CDR3 in amino acids: CASSREGRDTQYF. In DNA, the CDR3 is TGTGCCAGCAGCCGGGAGGGCCGGGATACGCAGTATTTT.

This clonotype was recorded a few times. V is TRBV29-1 and J is TRBJ1-1; D is ambiguous. The CDR3 runs to 13 residues. Trimming removed 7 bases from V and 0 bases from J, with 12 bases in between. Germline loops: CDR1 SQVTM, CDR2 ANQGSEA. As DNA, the CDR3 is TGCAGCGGGGAGGGCGCCGTGAACACTGAAGCTTTCTTT. Translation gives CSGEGAVNTEAFF.

The rearrangement links TRBV6-1 to TRBJ1-1, with D possibly TRBD1 on 6 matching bases. Germline V CDR1 and CDR2: MNHNS, SASEGT. The CDR3 covers 15 residues. The V and J ends lost 0 bases and 6 bases respectively, with 14 bases between them. For the CDR3, the DNA is TGTGCCAGCAGTGAAGCAGGTGCAGGGGTTTCTGAAGCTTTCTTT. This translates into CASSEAGAGVSEAFF.

This clonotype was picked up many times. In DNA, the CDR3 is TGTGCCAGCAGCCTAGATACTGGAAACACCATATATTTT. Protein product: CASSLDTGNTIYF. The rearrangement joins TRBV3-1 to TRBJ1-3; D is unclear. V lost 4 bases and J 2 bases, leaving 6 bases between the germline ends. The germline V gene encodes CDR1 LGHDT and CDR2 YNNKEL (reference sequence). There are 13 residues in the CDR3.

This clonotype was detected many times. The CDR3 coding sequence is TGTGCCAGCAGTGAGGACGGACAGAATCAGCCCCAGCATTTT. Translated, it gives CASSEDGQNQPQHF. The gene calls are TRBV4-2 and TRBJ1-5; the D gene is possibly TRBD1 (6 bases). The CDR3 length is 14 residues. The ends were cut back, 6 bases at V and 4 bases at J, with 13 bases in the middle. The germline CDR1 and CDR2 sequences are LGHNA and YNFKEQ.

This rearrangement joins TRBV21-1 to TRBJ2-5; the table's D gene call, TRBD1, was not cross checked with the DNA. TRBV21-1 corresponds to a pseudogene. The CDR3 sequence is 15 residues long. The CDR3: CASSRSRDRAETQYF. In DNA form, the CDR3 reads TGTGCCAGCAGCAGAAGCCGGGACAGGGCAGAGACCCAGTACTTC.

The chain recombines TRBV6-1 with TRBJ1-4; 8 nucleotides match TRBD1. The CDR3 runs to 15 residues. Germline-derived CDR1 and CDR2 are MNHNS and SASEGT. The V segment lost 5 bases and the J segment 4 bases; nucleotides outside the gene matches: 6. The DNA of the CDR3 is TGTGCCAGCAGTCCCCGGGACAGGCTTAATGAAAAACTGTTTTTT. Protein product: CASSPRDRLNEKLFF.

The gene calls are TRBV10-2 and TRBJ2-1; possible D gene TRBD1, 5 bases. Trimming removed 7 bases at V and 9 bases at J, with 10 bases between. This CDR3 spans 11 amino acids. The germline gives CDR1 WSHSY, CDR2 SAAADI. DNA for the CDR3: TGCGCCAGCAAGGGGATGGTTGAGCAGTTCTTC. It translates to CASKGMVEQFF.

This rearrangement joins TRBV20-1 to TRBJ2-7, with D possibly TRBD1 on 6 matching bases. V lost 2 bases and J lost 2, with 13 bases in between. Germline V lookup: CDR1 DFQATT, CDR2 SNEGSKA (reference sequence). The CDR3 is 14 residues long. This chain's CDR3 is CSARSQTGAYEQYF. CDR3 coding DNA: TGCAGTGCTAGATCCCAGACAGGCGCCTACGAGCAGTACTTC.

This clonotype was seen more than once but under ten times. The chain couples TRBV10-3 to TRBJ2-1; unclear D gene. Germline-derived CDR1 and CDR2 are ENHRY and SYGVKD. V was clipped by 5 bases and J by 4 bases, with 6 bases between them. The CDR3 runs 12 residues. The CDR3 nucleotides are TGTGCCATCAGTCCTAATTACAATGAGCAGTTCTTC. This gives the protein CAISPNYNEQFF.

This clonotype was seen a handful of times. V gene TRBV28 combines with J gene TRBJ1-1; no clear D gene. This CDR3 is 14 amino acids long. Trimming pared 4 bases from V and 3 bases from J, leaving 12 bases between. The V gene's germline CDR1 is MDHEN and CDR2 SYDVKM. Written as DNA, the CDR3 is TGTGCCAGCAGTTATCCGGGGAAGTACACTGAAGCTTTCTTT. Protein product: CASSYPGKYTEAFF.

Ten or more counts support this clonotype. The V gene is TRBV20-1, the J gene TRBJ2-1; 12 bases match TRBD2. With 3 bases clipped from V and 7 bases from J, the junction kept 7 bases outside the gene matches. The length of the CDR3 is 15 residues. The germline gives CDR1 DFQATT, CDR2 SNEGSKA (reference sequence). The CDR3 protein is CSARTSGRGRNEQFF. CDR3 nucleotide sequence: TGCAGTGCTAGGACTAGCGGGAGAGGTCGGAATGAGCAGTTCTTC.

There are a few counts of this clonotype. The chain couples TRBV18 to TRBJ2-7; perhaps D is TRBD1 or TRBD2 (5 bases each). CDR1 is KGHSH, CDR2 LQKENI, per germline. Trimming stripped 2 bases from V and 7 bases from J, with 24 bases between. This CDR3 has 17 amino acids. The CDR3 DNA is TGTGCCAGCTCACCAGAGCGTCCCGGGACCCAAGCTGGGGAGCAGTACGTC. It specifies CASSPERPGTQAGEQYV.

The CDR3 DNA is TGCGCCAGCAGCCTTGGCCCGAGGGAAGTATCGCAAGAGACCCAGTACTTC. Residues: CASSLGPREVSQETQYF. This chain links TRBV4-1 with TRBJ2-5; D may be TRBD2 (5 bases). The V end was cut by 4 bases, the J end by 2 bases, with 20 bases between. The CDR3 consists of 17 residues. Germline loops: CDR1 MGHRA, CDR2 YSYEKL.

This clonotype was counted only a few times. The rearrangement uses TRBV20-1 and TRBJ2-3; TRBD2 might be the D (5 bases). Between the trimmed V and J ends, which lost 0 bases and 1 base, there was a span of 11 bases. The CDR3 contains 15 residues. CDR1 is DFQATT and CDR2 is SNEGSKA in the germline V gene (reference sequence). DNA for the CDR3: TGCAGTGCTAGAGATTCGAGGGCGGGCACAGATACGCAGTATTTT. Translation gives CSARDSRAGTDTQYF.

The V and J genes are TRBV12-3 or TRBV12-4 and TRBJ2-6, with D unclear. Trimming removed 2 bases from V and 0 bases from J, with 5 bases in between. There are 15 residues in the CDR3. The CDR3, as DNA: TGTGCCAGCAGTTTAAATCCCTCTGGGGCCAACGTCCTGACTTTC. This codes for CASSLNPSGANVLTF.

The chain carries TRBV15 and TRBJ1-4; weak D call: TRBD1 (6 bases). CDR1 and CDR2 (germline): LNHNV, YYDKDF (reference sequence). The CDR3 totals 15 residues. V lost 5 bases to trimming and J lost 7 bases, with 17 bases between them. CDR3 in amino acids: CATSLLGRGGEKLFF. In nucleotides, the CDR3 is TGTGCCACCAGCCTCCTAGGCAGGGGAGGTGAAAAACTGTTTTTT.

The gene calls are TRBV28 and TRBJ2-7; 10 bases are a match to TRBD2. The germline V gene has CDR1 MDHEN and CDR2 SYDVKM. The CDR3 totals 15 residues. J lost 2 bases, V lost 7 bases, and 8 bases had no gene match. CDR3 DNA sequence: TGTGCCAGCACCGCCCGGACTAGCGGAGCCTACGAGCAGTACTTC. It translates to CASTARTSGAYEQYF.

The chain uses TRBV12-3 or TRBV12-4 and TRBJ1-2; D call uncertain. The V gene lost 5 bases and the J gene lost 0 bases, with 13 bases spanning the gap. The CDR3 has 15 amino acids. CDR3 sequence: CASSIRETANYGYTF. The DNA for the CDR3 is TGTGCCAGCAGTATAAGGGAGACGGCTAACTATGGCTACACCTTC.

This clonotype was observed a handful of times. The chain carries TRBV12-3 or TRBV12-4 and TRBJ1-2; D not certain. The CDR3 runs 14 residues. The germline V and J ends were trimmed by 3 bases and 0 bases, with 8 bases remaining between them. The CDR3 sequence: CASSLSDANYGYTF. As DNA, the CDR3 is TGTGCCAGCAGTTTGTCTGATGCTAACTATGGCTACACCTTC.